What follows describes a single T cell receptor beta chain. Its antigen is currently not known. A junction boundary mismatches the germline segment, possibly from a read error. This sample was included in a study of Graves' ophthalmopathy and Graves' hyperthyroidism listed by TCRdb under 2018. Regarding the study in general: Peripheral blood was collected at initial diagnosis, prior to any treatment. To explore V-J signatures that separate ophthalmopathy from hyperthyroidism, a discovery set of about 98 patients was enrolled, consisting of about 41 with ophthalmopathy and 57 with stable hyperthyroidism. Following sample collection, hyperthyroidism patients were given methimazole at a starting dose of 30 mg daily, and ophthalmopathy patients were given high-dose intravenous methylprednisolone. In total, 120 to 150 blood samples were TCR-sequenced: approximately 42 ophthalmopathy, around 75 hyperthyroidism and approximately 17 hyperthyroidism-to-ophthalmopathy patients. The independent validation cohort included under 20 hyperthyroidism patients plus 17 patients who later progressed from hyperthyroidism to ophthalmopathy. In over five hyperthyroidism patients, T-cell repertoires of thyroid tissue and blood were compared. TCR beta repertoire signatures were used to distinguish Graves' ophthalmopathy from Graves' hyperthyroidism and to predict progression to ophthalmopathy. For training and testing, the 80 to 100 patients in the discovery cohort were randomly divided in a 7:3 ratio.

The CDR3 contains 14 residues, cysteine and phenylalanine counted. The only DNA kept is the CDR3, 42 bases in frame from the first base. From the germline V gene (reference sequence), CDR1 is SSHAT and CDR2 is FNYEAQ. Findings and caveats that apply to the study as a whole: No statistical method was used to set the sample size in advance, and the investigators knew which group each participant was assigned to. The 13-signature model separated ophthalmopathy from stable hyperthyroidism with approximately 88% sensitivity and 81.08% specificity in cross-validation, and 80%/75% in the test set. Among expanded thyroid clonotypes with frequency above 0.001, most also showed up in blood, which suggests that blood repertoires may reflect the thyroid immune response. In validation, the model predicted ophthalmopathy progression with more than 70% sensitivity and 72.22% specificity; fewer than 15 predicted patients were CT-confirmed with GO in a median of approximately six months.

TCR beta CDR3 regions were amplified from RNA transcripts for repertoire sequencing. The first round of RT-PCR was done with HTBI primers and the Qiagen OneStep RT-PCR kit, and was followed by a second round of multiplex PCR, then size selection and purification. Libraries were sequenced paired-end with 100 bp reads on an Illumina HiSeq2000. On the study's bioinformatics: SOAPnuke was used to process the reads, throwing out any read that had adapters, had uncalled bases, had a mean Phred below 15, or lacked an exact constant-primer or identifier match. COPE v1.2.5 was used to merge high-quality paired reads. Unique nucleotide sequences were defined as clonotypes and aligned to IMGT TRB V, D and J references using MiTCR v1.1. Only V-J combinations with frequency above 0.0001 were analysed, covering approximately 99% of repertoires. A TCR clonal expansion and chaos score per V-J combination was defined as the ratio of F50 clonal expansion to chaos observed in the TCRdist matrix. Welch's t-statistics and random forest were used to reduce the features to approximately 13 V-J combinations, which were then used as input to a naive Bayes classifier. The Morisita-Horn index was used to measure how similar the thyroid and blood repertoires were. TCRdb redid the processing of the public reads, applying fastp at Q25 and MiXCR, and retained in-frame beta chains. Here each entry gathers all rows of one CDR3 protein and keeps the most common genes and DNA. These V and J calls rely on TCRdb rather than the paper's analysis. The sample yields hundreds of thousands of distinct CDR3 sequences; 22% were counted once. The top ten constitute 7.1% of the sample.

A patient counted as having stable hyperthyroidism if there was no progression to ophthalmopathy within 18 months of follow-up. The hyperthyroidism patients were 18 to 65 years old and newly diagnosed, with a disease duration of less than 2 months. Patients were excluded if they had other autoimmune diseases, uncontrolled infections, pregnancy or lactation. Clinical symptoms, serum thyroxine, TRAb, thyroid ultrasound and orbital computed tomography were used for diagnosis. Using Ficoll-Paque density gradient centrifugation, PBMCs were isolated from 9 to 10 ml of fresh peripheral blood. Trizol reagent was used to extract the total RNA, and its quality was then checked on an Agilent 2100 Bioanalyzer.

The rearrangement joined TRBV7-7 to TRBJ2-2; there is no confident call for the D gene. The source material was peripheral blood. The sequence derives from a woman under 30 with stable Graves' hyperthyroidism. Some clones in this sample may be carry-over from other donors' samples. Donor details come from another sample of the same person, matched by shared clones. DNA sequence: TGTGCTAGCAGCTTGATGCTAAACACCGGGGAGCTGTTTTTT. This yields the protein CASSLMLNTGELFF.